This TCR beta chain stems from a study of blood T cell repertoires in COVID-19. Study summary: The analysed material was cDNA or gDNA that came from T cells, B-cell-depleted T cells, or PBMCs.

The V gene end was trimmed by 1 base and the J gene end by 8 bases; junction bases not matched to a gene: 11. This CDR3 is 16 amino acids long. Germline V gene lookup returns CDR1 SGHNT and CDR2 YYREEE (reference sequence). As handled by the study authors: Estimation of nucleated cell counts relied on the amplification of reference gene primers. TCRdb keeps only in-frame clones here, not all; method: immunoSEQ multiplex PCR. The DNA gave D and trimming, while V, J and clone size come from that table. The sample holds around 270,000 clones, roughly 91% seen once. J is TRBJ2-1 and V is TRBV5-4; 8 bases fit TRBD1. The sequenced material came from peripheral blood. The clonotype originates from a man between 35 and 55 years old with acute or convalescent COVID-19. The CDR3 loop reads CASSLLGRGPEDEQFF. CDR3 in DNA: TGTGCCAGCAGCTTGTTAGGCAGGGGGCCGGAGGATGAGCAGTTCTTC.